This is a list of T cell receptor beta chains from one sample in a study of cytomegalovirus exposure and HLA in healthy donors. The assay was immunoSEQ multiplex PCR, and TCRdb's table has in-frame clones only and misses some. Of over 150,000 clones in the sample, about 72% were seen once. Specimen: PBMCs. These receptors all come from a man between 50 and 59 years old in good health and CMV-seropositive. The CDR3 runs from the conserved cysteine through the conserved F or W. The order of the fields is J gene, V gene, clone size, D gene, CDR3 protein, CDR3 DNA. D genes are given only for firm matches. A row's size may be missing; if present it is once, few, many or a size class.

>TRBJ2-2|TRBV7-3|-|-
CASSLTGKNTGELFF
TGTGCCAGCAGCTTGACCGGGAAGAACACCGGGGAGCTGTTTTTT
>TRBJ2-5|TRBV19|-|-
CASSINIQETQYF
TGTGCCAGTAGTATTAACATCCAAGAGACCCAGTACTTC
>TRBJ2-3|TRBV9|-|-
CASSVRGGSTDTQYF
TGTGCCAGCAGCGTACGGGGTGGGAGCACAGATACGCAGTATTTT
>TRBJ2-3|TRBV19|few|-
CASTQVGISAPTDTQYF
TGTGCCAGTACCCAAGTCGGGATTTCGGCCCCCACAGATACGCAGTATTTT
>TRBJ2-3|TRBV19|-|-
CASRRTGTDTQYF
TGTGCCAGTAGACGTACAGGGACAGATACGCAGTATTTT
>TRBJ1-2|TRBV19|once|-
CASSIGLSGSYGYTF
TGTGCCAGTAGTATAGGACTGTCGGGGAGCTATGGCTACACCTTC
>TRBJ1-4|TRBV19|-|-
CASSRSVGVGEKLFF
TGTGCCAGTAGTCGCAGCGTTGGTGTTGGTGAAAAACTGTTTTTT
>TRBJ1-2|TRBV11-1|few|-
CASSLTAGHYGYTF
TGTGCCAGCAGCTTAACCGCAGGGCACTATGGCTACACCTTC
>TRBJ2-5|TRBV5-4|-|-
CASSPVSRLETQYF
TGTGCCAGCAGCCCGGTGTCCCGGTTGGAGACCCAGTACTTC
>TRBJ1-5|TRBV5-6|-|-
CASSTTEGKGQPQHF
TGTGCCAGCAGCACGACAGAAGGCAAGGGACAGCCCCAGCATTTT